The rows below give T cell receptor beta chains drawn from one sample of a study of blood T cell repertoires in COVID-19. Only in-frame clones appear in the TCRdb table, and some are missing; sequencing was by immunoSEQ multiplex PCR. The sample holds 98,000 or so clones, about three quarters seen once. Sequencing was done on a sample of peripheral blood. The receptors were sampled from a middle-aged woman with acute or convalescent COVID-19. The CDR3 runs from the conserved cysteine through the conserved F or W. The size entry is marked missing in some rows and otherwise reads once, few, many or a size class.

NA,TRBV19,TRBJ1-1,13,CASTQGADGEAFF
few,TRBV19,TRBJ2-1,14,CASNADRVSSEQFF
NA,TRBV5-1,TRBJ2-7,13,CASSLEPVGEQYF
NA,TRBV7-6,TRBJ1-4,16,CASSRHPSGGNEKLFF
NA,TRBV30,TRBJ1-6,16,CAWSAQGWIGNSPLHF
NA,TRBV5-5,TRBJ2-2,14,CASSFNRDTGELFF
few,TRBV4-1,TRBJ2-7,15,CASSQDRQGQDEQYF
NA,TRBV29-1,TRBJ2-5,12,CSASAGTETQYF
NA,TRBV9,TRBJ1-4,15,CASSLGMGVREKLFF
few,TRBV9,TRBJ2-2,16,CASSANVAGDTGELFF
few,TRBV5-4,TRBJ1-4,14,CASSLDRTNEKLFF
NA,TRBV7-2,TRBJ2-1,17,CASSLRGGAPFYNEQFF
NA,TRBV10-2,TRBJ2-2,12,CASSEAAGELFF
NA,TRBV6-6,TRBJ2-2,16,CASSYTGTSGGGELFF
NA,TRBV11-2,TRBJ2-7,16,CASSIISGTGLGEQYF